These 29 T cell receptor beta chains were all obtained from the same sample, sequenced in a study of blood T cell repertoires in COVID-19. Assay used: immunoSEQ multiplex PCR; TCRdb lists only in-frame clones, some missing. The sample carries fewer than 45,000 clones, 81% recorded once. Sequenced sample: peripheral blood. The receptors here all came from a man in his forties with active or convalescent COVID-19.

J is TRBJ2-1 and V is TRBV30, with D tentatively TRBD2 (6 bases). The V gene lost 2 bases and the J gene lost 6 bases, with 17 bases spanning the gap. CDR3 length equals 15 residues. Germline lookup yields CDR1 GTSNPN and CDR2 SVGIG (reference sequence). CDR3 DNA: TGTGCCTGGAGTACTGGCCTCCCCGGGGGCAATGAGCAGTTCTTC. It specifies CAWSTGLPGGNEQFF.

In nucleotides, the CDR3 is TGTGCCAGCAGCGTAGTTATGCAGGGTTGGGCTTTCTTT. It yields the protein CASSVVMQGWAFF. The chain joins TRBV9 to TRBJ1-1, with a tentative D call TRBD1 (5 bases). Trimming removed 0 bases at V and 11 bases at J, with 14 bases between. The germline gives CDR1 SGDLS, CDR2 YYNGEE. CDR3 length equals 13 residues.

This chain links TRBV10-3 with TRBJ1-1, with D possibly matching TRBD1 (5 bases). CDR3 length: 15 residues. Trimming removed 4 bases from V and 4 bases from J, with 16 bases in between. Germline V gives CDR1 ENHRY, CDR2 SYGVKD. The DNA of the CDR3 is TGTGCCATCAGTGGGTCCCGACTGGGGGGCACTGAAGCTTTCTTT. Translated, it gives CAISGSRLGGTEAFF.

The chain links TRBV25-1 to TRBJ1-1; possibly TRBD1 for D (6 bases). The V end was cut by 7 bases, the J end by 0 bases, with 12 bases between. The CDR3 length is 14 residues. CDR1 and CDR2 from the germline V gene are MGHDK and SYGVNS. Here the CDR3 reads CASKREGVNTEAFF. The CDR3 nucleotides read TGTGCCAGCAAAAGGGAGGGGGTGAACACTGAAGCTTTCTTT.

The CDR3 reads CASSYRNDGAYF. The DNA for the CDR3 is TGTGCCAGCAGCTATCGGAACGATGGGGCTTATTTT. The chain couples TRBV3-1 (or the pseudogene TRBV3-2) to TRBJ1-3, with D possibly TRBD1 on 5 matching bases. The germline V gene has CDR1 LGHDT and CDR2 YNNKEL (reference sequence). V lost 5 bases and J lost 16, with 18 bases in between. CDR3 length: 12 residues.

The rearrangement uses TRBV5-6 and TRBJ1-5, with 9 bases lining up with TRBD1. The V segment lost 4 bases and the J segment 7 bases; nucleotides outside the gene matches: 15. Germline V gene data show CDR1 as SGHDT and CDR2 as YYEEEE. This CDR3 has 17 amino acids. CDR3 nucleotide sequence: TGTGCCAGCAGCACCCGGGACAGGGCTTCAAAGAGGCAGCCCCAGCATTTT. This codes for CASSTRDRASKRQPQHF.

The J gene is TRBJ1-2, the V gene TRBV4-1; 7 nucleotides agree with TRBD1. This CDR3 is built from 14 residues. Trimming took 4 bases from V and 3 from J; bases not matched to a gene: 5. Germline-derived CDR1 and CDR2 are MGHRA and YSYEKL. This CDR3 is CASSPGGIYYGYTF. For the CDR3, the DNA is TGCGCCAGCAGCCCAGGGGGTATCTACTATGGCTACACCTTC.

The CDR3 DNA sequence: TGCGCCAGCAGCCAAGGGACGACTAGCGGGAGGGCCACAACCGGGGAGCTGTTTTTT. It specifies CASSQGTTSGRATTGELFF. The chain uses TRBV4-1 and TRBJ2-2; TRBD2 agrees at 14 bases. The CDR3 spans 19 residues. Per germline, CDR1 MGHRA and CDR2 YSYEKL. Trimming removed 1 base from V and 5 bases from J; junction bases left unmatched: 9.

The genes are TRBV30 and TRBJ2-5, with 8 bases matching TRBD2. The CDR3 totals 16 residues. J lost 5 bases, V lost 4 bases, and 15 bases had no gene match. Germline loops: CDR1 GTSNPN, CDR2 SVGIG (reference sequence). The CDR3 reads CAWTPLSGARRETQYF. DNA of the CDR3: TGTGCCTGGACCCCTCTTAGCGGGGCCCGAAGGGAGACCCAGTACTTC.

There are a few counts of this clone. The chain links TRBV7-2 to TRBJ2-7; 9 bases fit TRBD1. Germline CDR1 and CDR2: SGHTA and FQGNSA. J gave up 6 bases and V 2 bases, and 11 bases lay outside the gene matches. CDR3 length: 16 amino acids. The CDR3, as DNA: TGTGCCAGCAGCTTAACTTCCGGGACAGGGACAGGCGAGCAGTACTTC. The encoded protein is CASSLTSGTGTGEQYF.

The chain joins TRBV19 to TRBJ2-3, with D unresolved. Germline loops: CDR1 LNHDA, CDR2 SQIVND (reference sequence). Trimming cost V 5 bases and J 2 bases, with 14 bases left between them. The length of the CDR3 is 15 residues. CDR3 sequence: CASSVTRLPTDTQYF. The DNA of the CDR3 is TGTGCCAGTAGTGTGACTCGGCTTCCCACAGATACGCAGTATTTT. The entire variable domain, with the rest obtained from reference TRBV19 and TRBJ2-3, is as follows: DGGITQSPKYLFRKEGQNVTLSCEQNLNHDAMYWYRQDPGQGLRLIYYSQIVNDFQKGDIAEGYSVSREKKESFPLTVTSAQKNPTAFYLCASSVTRLPTDTQYFGPGTRLTVL.

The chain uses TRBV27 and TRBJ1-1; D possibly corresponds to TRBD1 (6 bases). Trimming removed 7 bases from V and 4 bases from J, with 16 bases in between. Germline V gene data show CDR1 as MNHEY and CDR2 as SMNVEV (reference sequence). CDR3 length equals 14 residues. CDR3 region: CASTLRGGATEAFF. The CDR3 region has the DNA TGTGCCAGCACCTTGAGGGGGGGGGCCACTGAAGCTTTCTTT.

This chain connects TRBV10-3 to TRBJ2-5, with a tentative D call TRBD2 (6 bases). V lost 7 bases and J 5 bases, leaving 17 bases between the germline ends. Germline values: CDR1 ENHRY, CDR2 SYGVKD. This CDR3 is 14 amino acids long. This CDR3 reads CAIKEAASVETQYF. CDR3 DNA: TGTGCCATCAAGGAGGCGGCTAGCGTGGAGACCCAGTACTTC.

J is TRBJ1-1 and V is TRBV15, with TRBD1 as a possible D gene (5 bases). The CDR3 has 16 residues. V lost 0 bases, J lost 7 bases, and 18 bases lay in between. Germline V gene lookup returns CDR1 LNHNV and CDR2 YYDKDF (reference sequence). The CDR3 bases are TGTGCCACCAGCAGAGACGGGTGGGCAGGACAAAGTGAAGCTTTCTTT. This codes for CATSRDGWAGQSEAFF.

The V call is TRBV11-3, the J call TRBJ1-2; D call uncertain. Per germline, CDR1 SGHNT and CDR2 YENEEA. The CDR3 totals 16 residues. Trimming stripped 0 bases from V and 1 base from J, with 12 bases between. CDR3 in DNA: TGTGCCAGCAGCTTAGATCAGATGGGGAGTAACTATGGCTACACCTTC. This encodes CASSLDQMGSNYGYTF.

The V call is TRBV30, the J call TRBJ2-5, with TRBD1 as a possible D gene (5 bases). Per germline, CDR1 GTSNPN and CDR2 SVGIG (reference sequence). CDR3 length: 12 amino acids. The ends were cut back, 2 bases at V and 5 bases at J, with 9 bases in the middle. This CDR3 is CAWSTGSETQYF. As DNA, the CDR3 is TGTGCCTGGAGTACAGGATCTGAGACCCAGTACTTC.

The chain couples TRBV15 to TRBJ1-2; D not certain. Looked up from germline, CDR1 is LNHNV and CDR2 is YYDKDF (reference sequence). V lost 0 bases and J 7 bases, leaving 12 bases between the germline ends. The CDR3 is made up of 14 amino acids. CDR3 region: CATSRDLLESGYTF. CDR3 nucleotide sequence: TGTGCCACCAGCAGAGATCTCTTAGAATCTGGCTACACCTTC.

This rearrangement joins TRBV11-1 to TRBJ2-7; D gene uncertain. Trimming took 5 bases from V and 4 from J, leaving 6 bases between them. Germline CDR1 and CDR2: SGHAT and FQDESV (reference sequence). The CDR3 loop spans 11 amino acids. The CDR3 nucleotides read TGTGCCAGCAGCCGGAGTTACGAGCAGTACTTC. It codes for CASSRSYEQYF.

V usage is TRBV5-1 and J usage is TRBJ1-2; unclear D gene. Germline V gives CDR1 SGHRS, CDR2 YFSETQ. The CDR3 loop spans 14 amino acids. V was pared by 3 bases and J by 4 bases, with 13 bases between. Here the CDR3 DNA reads TGCGCCAGCAGCTCAGGAGGGTCAGTCTATGGCTACACCTTC. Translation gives CASSSGGSVYGYTF.

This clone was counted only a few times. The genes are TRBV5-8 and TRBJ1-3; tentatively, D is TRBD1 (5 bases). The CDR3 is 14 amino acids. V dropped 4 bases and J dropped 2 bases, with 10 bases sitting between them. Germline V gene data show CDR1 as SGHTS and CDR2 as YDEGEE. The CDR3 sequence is CASSGLTAGNTIYF. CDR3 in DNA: TGTGCCAGCAGCGGCTTGACAGCTGGAAACACCATATATTTT.

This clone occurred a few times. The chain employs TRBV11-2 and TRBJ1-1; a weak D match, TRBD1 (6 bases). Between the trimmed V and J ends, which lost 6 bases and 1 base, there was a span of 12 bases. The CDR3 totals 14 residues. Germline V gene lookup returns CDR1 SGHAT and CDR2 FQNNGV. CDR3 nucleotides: TGTGCCAGCAGGAAAGGACAGACGAACACTGAAGCTTTCTTT. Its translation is CASRKGQTNTEAFF.

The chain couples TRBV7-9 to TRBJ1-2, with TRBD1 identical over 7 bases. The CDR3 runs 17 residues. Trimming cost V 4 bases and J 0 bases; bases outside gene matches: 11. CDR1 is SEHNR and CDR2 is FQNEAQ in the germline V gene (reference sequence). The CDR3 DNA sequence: TGTGCCAGCAGCTCCTATCAGGGGGTGGAATCTAACTATGGCTACACCTTC. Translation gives CASSSYQGVESNYGYTF.

Here the CDR3 DNA reads TGTGCCAGCAGTTACTCGTATTACAGGCAGAACACTGAAGCTTTCTTT. Protein: CASSYSYYRQNTEAFF. V gene TRBV6-5 combines with J gene TRBJ1-1; possibly TRBD1 for D (5 bases). Germline lookup yields CDR1 MNHEY and CDR2 SVGAGI. CDR3 size: 16 residues. With 0 bases removed from V and 1 base from J, the gap between germline ends came to 12 bases.

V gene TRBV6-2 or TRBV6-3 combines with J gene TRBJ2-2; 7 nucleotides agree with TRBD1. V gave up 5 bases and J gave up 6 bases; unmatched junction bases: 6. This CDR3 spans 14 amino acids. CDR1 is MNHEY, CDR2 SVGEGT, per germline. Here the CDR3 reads CASSRHRGSGELFF. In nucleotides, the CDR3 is TGTGCCAGCAGTCGACACAGGGGTTCCGGGGAGCTGTTTTTT.

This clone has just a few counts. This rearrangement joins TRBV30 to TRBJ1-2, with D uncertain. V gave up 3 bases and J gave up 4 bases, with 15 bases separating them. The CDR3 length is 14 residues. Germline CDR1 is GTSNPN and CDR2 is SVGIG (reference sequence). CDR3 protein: CAWSPGHRGYGYTF. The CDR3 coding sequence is TGTGCCTGGAGCCCCGGGCATCGGGGCTATGGCTACACCTTC.

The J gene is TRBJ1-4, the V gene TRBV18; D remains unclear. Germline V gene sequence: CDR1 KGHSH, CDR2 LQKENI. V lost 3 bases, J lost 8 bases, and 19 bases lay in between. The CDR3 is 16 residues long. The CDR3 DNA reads TGTGCCAGCTCACCGGCGTTGAGCCCCTCGGGAGAAAAACTGTTTTTT. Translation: CASSPALSPSGEKLFF.

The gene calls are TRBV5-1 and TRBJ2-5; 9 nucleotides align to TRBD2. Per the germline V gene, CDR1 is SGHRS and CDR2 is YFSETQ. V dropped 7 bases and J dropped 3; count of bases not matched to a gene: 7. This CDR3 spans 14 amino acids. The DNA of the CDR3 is TGCGCCAGCGGGGGTAGCGGGGGTGAAGAGACCCAGTACTTC. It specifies CASGGSGGEETQYF.

The CDR3 protein is CSVTDIYGYTF. Here the CDR3 DNA reads TGCAGCGTTACGGACATCTATGGCTACACCTTC. The genes are TRBV29-1 and TRBJ1-2, with D possibly being TRBD1 (5 bases). Between the trimmed V and J ends, which lost 5 bases and 4 bases, there was a span of 8 bases. The CDR3 runs to 11 residues. Germline V gene data show CDR1 as SQVTM and CDR2 as ANQGSEA.

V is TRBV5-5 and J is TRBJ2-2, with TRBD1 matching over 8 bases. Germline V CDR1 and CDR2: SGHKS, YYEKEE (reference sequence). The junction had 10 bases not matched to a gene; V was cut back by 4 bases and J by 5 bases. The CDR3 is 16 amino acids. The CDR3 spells CASSKQQGESTGELFF. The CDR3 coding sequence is TGTGCCAGCAGCAAACAACAGGGGGAAAGTACCGGGGAGCTGTTTTTT.